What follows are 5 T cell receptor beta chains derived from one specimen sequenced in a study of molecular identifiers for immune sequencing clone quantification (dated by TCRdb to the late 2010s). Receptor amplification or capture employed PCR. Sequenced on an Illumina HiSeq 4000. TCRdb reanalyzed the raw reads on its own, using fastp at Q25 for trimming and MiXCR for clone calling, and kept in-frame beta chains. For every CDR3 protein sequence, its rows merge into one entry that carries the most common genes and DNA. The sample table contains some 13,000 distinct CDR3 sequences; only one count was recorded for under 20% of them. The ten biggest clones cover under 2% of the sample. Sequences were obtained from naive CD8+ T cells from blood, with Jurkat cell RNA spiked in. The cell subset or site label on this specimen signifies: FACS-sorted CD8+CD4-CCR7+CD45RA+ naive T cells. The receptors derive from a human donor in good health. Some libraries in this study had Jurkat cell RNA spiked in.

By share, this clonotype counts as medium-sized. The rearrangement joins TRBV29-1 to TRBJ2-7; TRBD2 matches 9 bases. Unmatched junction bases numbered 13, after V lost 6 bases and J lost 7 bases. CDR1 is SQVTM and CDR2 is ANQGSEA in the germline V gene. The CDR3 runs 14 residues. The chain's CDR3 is CSVWPGGLAREQYF. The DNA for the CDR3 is TGCAGCGTCTGGCCGGGGGGACTAGCACGAGAGCAGTACTTC.

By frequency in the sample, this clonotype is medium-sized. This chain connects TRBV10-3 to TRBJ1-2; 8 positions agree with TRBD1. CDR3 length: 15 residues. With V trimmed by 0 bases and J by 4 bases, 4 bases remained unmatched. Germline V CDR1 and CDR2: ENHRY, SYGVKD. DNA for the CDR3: TGTGCCATCAGTGAGTCGAGACAGGGGTCCTATGGCTACACCTTC. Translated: CAISESRQGSYGYTF.

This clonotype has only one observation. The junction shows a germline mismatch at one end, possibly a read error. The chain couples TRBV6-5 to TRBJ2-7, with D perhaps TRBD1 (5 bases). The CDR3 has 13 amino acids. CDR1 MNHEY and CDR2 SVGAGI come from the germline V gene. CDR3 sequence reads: CASSHQGLGEPYF. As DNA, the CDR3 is TGTGCCAGCAGTCACCAGGGTCTGGGCGAGCCGTACTTC.

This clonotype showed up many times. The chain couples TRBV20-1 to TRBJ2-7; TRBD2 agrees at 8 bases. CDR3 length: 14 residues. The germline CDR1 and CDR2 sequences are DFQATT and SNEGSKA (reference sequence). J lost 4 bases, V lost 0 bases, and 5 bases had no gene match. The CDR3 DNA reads TGCAGTGCTAGAGAAGCGGGAGAAATTTACGAGCAGTACTTC. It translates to CSAREAGEIYEQYF.

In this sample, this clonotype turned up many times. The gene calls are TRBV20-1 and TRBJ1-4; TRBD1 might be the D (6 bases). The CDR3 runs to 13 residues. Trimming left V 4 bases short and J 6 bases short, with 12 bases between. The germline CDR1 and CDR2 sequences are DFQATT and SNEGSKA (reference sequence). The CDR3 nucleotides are TGCAGTGCTAAGGATCACAGGGATGAAAAACTGTTTTTT. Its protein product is CSAKDHRDEKLFF.